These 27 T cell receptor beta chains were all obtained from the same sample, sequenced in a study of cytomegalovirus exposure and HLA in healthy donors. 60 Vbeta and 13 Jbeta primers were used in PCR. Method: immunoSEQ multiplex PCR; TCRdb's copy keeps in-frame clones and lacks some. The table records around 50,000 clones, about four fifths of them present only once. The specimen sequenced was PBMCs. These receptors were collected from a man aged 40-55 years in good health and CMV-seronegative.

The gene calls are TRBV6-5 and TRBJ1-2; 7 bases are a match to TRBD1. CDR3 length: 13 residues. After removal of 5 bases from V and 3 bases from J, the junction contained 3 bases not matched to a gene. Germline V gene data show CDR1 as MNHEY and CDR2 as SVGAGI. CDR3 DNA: TGTGCCAGCAGTCCTGACAGGGACTATGGCTACACCTTC. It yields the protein CASSPDRDYGYTF.

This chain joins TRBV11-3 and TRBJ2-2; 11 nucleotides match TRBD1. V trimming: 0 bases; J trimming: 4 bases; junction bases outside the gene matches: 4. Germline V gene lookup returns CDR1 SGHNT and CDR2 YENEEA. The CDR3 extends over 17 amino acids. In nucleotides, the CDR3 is TGTGCCAGCAGCTTAGAAACCGGGACAGGGGGCACCGGGGAGCTGTTTTTT. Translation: CASSLETGTGGTGELFF.

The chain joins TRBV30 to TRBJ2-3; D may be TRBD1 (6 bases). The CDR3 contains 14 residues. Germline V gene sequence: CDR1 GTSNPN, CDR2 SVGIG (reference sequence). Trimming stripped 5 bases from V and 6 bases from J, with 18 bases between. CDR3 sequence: CAWGIRTARDTQYF. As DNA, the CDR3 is TGTGCCTGGGGGATTAGGACAGCGAGGGATACGCAGTATTTT.

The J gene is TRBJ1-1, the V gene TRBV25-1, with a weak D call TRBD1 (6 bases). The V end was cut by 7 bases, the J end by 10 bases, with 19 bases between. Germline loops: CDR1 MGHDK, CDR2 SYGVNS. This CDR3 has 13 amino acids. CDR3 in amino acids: CASTPAGGAGAFF. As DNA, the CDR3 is TGTGCCAGCACCCCCGCGGGGGGGGCGGGAGCTTTCTTT.

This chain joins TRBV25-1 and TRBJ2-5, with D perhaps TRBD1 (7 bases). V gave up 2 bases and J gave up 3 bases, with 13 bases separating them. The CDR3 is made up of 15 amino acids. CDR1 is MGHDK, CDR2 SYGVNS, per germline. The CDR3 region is CASSERGTAKETQYF. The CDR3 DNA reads TGTGCCAGCAGTGAACGGGGGACAGCCAAAGAGACCCAGTACTTC.

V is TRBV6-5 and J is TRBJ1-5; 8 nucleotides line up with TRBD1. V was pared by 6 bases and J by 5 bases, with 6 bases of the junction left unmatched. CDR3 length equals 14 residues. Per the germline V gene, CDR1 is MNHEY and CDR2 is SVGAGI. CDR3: CASSSDRVYQPQHF. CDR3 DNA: TGTGCCAGCAGCTCGGACAGGGTTTATCAGCCCCAGCATTTT.

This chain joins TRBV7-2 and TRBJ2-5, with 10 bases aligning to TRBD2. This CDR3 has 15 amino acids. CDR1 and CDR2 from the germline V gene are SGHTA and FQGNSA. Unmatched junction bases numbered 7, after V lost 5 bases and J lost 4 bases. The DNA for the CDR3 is TGTGCCAGCAGCCCCGAACTAGCGGGGCGAGAGACCCAGTACTTC. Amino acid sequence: CASSPELAGRETQYF.

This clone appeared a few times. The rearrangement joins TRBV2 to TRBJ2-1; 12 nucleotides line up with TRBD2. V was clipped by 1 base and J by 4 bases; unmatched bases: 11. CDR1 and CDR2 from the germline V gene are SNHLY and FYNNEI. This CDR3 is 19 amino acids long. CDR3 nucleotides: TGTGCCAGCAGTGAAGGGCAACTAGCGGGGGGCGGGTGGTACAATGAGCAGTTCTTC. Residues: CASSEGQLAGGGWYNEQFF.

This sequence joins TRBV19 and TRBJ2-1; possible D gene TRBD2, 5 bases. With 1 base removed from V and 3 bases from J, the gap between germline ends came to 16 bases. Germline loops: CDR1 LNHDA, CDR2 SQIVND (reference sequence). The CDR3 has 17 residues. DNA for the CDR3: TGTGCCAGTAGTATAGTGGGTGAGGGTTTGAACTACAATGAGCAGTTCTTC. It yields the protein CASSIVGEGLNYNEQFF. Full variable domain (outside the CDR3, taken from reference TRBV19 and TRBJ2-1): DGGITQSPKYLFRKEGQNVTLSCEQNLNHDAMYWYRQDPGQGLRLIYYSQIVNDFQKGDIAEGYSVSREKKESFPLTVTSAQKNPTAFYLCASSIVGEGLNYNEQFFGPGTRLTVL.

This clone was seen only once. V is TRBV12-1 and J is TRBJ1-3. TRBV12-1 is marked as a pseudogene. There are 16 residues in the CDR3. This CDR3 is CASSPFGGGDGNTIYF. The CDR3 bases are TGTGCCAGCAGCCCTTTCGGGGGGGGAGATGGAAACACCATATATTTT.

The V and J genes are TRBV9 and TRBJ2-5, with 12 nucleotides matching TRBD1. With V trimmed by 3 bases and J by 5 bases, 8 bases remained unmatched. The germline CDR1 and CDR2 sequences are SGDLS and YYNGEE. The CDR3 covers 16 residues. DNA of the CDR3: TGTGCCAGCAGCGCGACTCGGGACAGGGGGCTGGAGACCCAGTACTTC. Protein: CASSATRDRGLETQYF.

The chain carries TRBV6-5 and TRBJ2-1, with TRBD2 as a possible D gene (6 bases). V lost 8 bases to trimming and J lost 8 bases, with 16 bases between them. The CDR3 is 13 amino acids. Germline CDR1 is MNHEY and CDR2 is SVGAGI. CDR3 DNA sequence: TGTGCCAGCCGGGACTGGGGGTCGGATGAGCAGTTCTTC. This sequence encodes CASRDWGSDEQFF.

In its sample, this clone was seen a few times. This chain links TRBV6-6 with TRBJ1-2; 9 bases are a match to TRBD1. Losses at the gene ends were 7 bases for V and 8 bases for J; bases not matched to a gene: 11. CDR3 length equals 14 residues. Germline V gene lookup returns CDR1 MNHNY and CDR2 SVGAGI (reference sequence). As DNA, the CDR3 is TGTGCCAGCATTCCCCCGGGACAGGGAGGAGGCTACACCTTC. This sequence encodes CASIPPGQGGGYTF.

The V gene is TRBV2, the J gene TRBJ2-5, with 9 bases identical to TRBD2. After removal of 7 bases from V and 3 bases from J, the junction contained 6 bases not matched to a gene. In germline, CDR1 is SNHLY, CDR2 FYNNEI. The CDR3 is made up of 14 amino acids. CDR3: CASKAASGEETQYF. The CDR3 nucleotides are TGTGCCAGCAAAGCTGCTAGCGGGGAAGAGACCCAGTACTTC.

The CDR3 reads CASNSRSTEAFF. For the CDR3, the DNA is TGTGCCAGCAATAGTCGGAGCACTGAAGCTTTCTTT. The V and J genes are TRBV28 and TRBJ1-1; no clear D. From germline, CDR1 is MDHEN and CDR2 SYDVKM. Trimming removed 7 bases from V and 4 bases from J, with 10 bases in between. The CDR3 is 12 residues long. Full variable domain (outside the CDR3, taken from reference TRBV28 and TRBJ1-1): DVKVTQSSRYLVKRTGEKVFLECVQDMDHENMFWYRQDPGLGLRLIYFSYDVKMKEKGDIPEGYSVSREKKERFSLILESASTNQTSMYLCASNSRSTEAFFGQGTRLTVV.

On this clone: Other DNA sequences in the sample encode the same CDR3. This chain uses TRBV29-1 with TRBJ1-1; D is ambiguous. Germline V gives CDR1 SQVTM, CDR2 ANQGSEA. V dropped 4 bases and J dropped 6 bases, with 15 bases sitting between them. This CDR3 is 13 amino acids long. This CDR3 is CSVASPLSAEAFF. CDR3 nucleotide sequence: TGCAGCGTTGCCTCCCCTCTGTCTGCTGAAGCTTTCTTT. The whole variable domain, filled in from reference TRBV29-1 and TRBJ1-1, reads SAVISQKPSRDICQRGTSLTIQCQVDSQVTMMFWYRQQPGQSLTLIATANQGSEATYESGFVIDKFPISRPNLTFSTLTVSNMSPEDSSIYLCSVASPLSAEAFFGQGTRLTVV.

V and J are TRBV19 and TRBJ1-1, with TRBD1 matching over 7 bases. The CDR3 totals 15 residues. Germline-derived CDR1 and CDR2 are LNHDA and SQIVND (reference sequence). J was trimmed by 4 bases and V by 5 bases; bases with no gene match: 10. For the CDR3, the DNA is TGTGCCAGTAGTCCTTCCACAGGGGATTTCACTGAAGCTTTCTTT. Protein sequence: CASSPSTGDFTEAFF.

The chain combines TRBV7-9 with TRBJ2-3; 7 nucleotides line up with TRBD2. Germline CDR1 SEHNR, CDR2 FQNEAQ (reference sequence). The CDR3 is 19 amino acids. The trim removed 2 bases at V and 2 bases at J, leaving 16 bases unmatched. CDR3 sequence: CASSLSLGFTAGFTDTQYF. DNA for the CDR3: TGTGCCAGCAGCTTATCTCTAGGATTTACAGCGGGGTTCACAGATACGCAGTATTTT.

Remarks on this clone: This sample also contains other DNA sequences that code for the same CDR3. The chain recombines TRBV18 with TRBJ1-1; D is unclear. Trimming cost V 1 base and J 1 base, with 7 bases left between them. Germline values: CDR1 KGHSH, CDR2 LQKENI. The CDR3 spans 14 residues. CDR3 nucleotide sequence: TGTGCCAGCTCACCACGGAGAGAGAACACTGAAGCTTTCTTT. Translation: CASSPRRENTEAFF. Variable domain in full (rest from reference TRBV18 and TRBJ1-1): NAGVMQNPRHLVRRRGQEARLRCSPMKGHSHVYWYRQLPEEGLKFMVYLQKENIIDESGMPKERFSAEFPKEGPSILRIQQVVRGDSAAYFCASSPRRENTEAFFGQGTRLTVV.

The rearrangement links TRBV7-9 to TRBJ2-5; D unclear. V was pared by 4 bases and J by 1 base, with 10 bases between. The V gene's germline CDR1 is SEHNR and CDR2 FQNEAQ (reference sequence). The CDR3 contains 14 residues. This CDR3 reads CASSSSLPQETQYF. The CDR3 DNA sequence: TGTGCCAGCAGCTCTTCACTACCCCAAGAGACCCAGTACTTC.

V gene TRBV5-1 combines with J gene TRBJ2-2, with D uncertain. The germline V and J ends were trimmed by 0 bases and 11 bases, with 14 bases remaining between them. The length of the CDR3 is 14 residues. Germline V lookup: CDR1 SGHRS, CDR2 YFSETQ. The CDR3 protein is CASSLAFQRDELFF. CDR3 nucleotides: TGCGCCAGCAGCTTGGCCTTTCAGCGTGATGAGCTGTTTTTT.

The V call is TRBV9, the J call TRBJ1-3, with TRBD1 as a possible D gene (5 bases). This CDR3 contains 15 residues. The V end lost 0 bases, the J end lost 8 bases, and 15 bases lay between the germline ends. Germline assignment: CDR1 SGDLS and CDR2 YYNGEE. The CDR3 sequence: CASSVGLQGRDTIYF. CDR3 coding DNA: TGTGCCAGCAGCGTAGGTCTCCAGGGCAGGGACACCATATATTTT.

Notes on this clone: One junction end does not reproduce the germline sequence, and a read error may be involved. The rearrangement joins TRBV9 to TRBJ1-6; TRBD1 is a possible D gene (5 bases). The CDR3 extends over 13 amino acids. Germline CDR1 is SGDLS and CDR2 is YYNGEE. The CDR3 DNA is TGTGCCAGCGGCGTCAGGGTAGGCTCACCCCTCCACTTT. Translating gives CASGVRVGSPLHF. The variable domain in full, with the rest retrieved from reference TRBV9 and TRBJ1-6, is DSGVTQTPKHLITATGQRVTLRCSPRSGDLSVYWYQQSLDQGLQFLIQYYNGEERAKGNILERFSAQQFPDLHSELNLSSLELGDSALYFCASGVRVGSPLHFGNGTRLTVT.

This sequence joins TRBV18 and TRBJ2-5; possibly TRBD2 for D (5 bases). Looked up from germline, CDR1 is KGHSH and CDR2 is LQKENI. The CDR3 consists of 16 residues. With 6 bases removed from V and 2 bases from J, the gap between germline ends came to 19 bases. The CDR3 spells CASSRNARANQETQYF. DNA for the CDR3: TGTGCCAGCTCGCGGAACGCGAGGGCTAATCAAGAGACCCAGTACTTC.

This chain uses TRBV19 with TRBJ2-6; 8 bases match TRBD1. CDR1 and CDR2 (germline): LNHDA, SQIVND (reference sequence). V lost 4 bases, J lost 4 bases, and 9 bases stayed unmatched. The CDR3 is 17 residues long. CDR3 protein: CASSTPGGPGGANVLTF. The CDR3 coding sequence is TGTGCCAGTAGTACCCCAGGGGGCCCAGGCGGGGCCAACGTCCTGACTTTC.

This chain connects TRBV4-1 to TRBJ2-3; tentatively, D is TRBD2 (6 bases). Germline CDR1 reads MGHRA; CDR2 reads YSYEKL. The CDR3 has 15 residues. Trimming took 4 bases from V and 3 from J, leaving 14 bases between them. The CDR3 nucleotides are TGCGCCAGCAGCCCCAGGGACTCCCAAACAGATACGCAGTATTTT. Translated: CASSPRDSQTDTQYF.

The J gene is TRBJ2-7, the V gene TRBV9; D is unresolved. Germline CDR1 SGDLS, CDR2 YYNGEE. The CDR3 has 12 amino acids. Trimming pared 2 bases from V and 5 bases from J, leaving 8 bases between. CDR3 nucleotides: TGTGCCAGCAGCGTCGGGTTCGACGAGCAGTACTTC. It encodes CASSVGFDEQYF.